One sample yielded the 22 T cell receptor beta chains listed below, sequenced in a study of blood T cell repertoires in COVID-19. The method was immunoSEQ multiplex PCR; TCRdb's version includes in-frame clones alone and lacks a portion of them. Among over 300,000 clones listed, around 90% were seen once. The sequenced material came from peripheral blood. The origin of the receptors is a man in his forties with acute or convalescent COVID-19.

Written as DNA, the CDR3 is TGTGCCAGCAGGGGCAGGGCGTATCGTTCCTATAATTCACCCCTCCACTTT. Protein product: CASRGRAYRSYNSPLHF. This chain joins TRBV2 and TRBJ1-6, with a weak D call TRBD1 (5 bases). There are 17 residues in the CDR3. The germline CDR1 and CDR2 sequences are SNHLY and FYNNEI. V lost 6 bases to trimming and J lost 1 base, with 16 bases between them.

This chain uses TRBV19 with TRBJ2-5, with TRBD1 matching 10 bases. The V and J ends lost 6 bases and 2 bases, in that order; junction bases with no gene match: 9. CDR1 is LNHDA and CDR2 is SQIVND in the germline V gene (reference sequence). The CDR3 extends over 16 amino acids. This CDR3 reads CASSGTGVVGQETQYF. The CDR3, as DNA: TGTGCCAGTAGCGGGACAGGGGTGGTCGGGCAAGAGACCCAGTACTTC. The variable domain in full, with the rest retrieved from reference TRBV19 and TRBJ2-5, is DGGITQSPKYLFRKEGQNVTLSCEQNLNHDAMYWYRQDPGQGLRLIYYSQIVNDFQKGDIAEGYSVSREKKESFPLTVTSAQKNPTAFYLCASSGTGVVGQETQYFGPGTRLLVL.

As for this clone: The same CDR3 can be traced to other DNA sequences in this sample. V gene TRBV19 combines with J gene TRBJ1-2, with D tentatively TRBD1 (6 bases). Trimming shortened V by 1 base and J by 7 bases, and 7 bases separated the two germline ends. The CDR3 is made up of 12 amino acids. Germline CDR1 and CDR2: LNHDA and SQIVND (reference sequence). The chain's CDR3 is CASSIGGLGYTF. The CDR3 DNA reads as TGTGCCAGTAGTATAGGGGGGCTTGGCTACACCTTC. The complete variable domain, with remaining parts taken from reference TRBV19 and TRBJ1-2, reads DGGITQSPKYLFRKEGQNVTLSCEQNLNHDAMYWYRQDPGQGLRLIYYSQIVNDFQKGDIAEGYSVSREKKESFPLTVTSAQKNPTAFYLCASSIGGLGYTFGSGTRLTVV.

This rearrangement joins TRBV6-2 or TRBV6-3 to TRBJ2-5; 11 bases are shared with TRBD1. CDR3 length equals 16 residues. Germline CDR1 MNHEY, CDR2 SVGEGT. Germline trimming cut 0 bases from V and 6 bases from J; bases unmatched to any gene: 6. For the CDR3, the DNA is TGTGCCAGCAGTTACTCGATCGGGACAGGGGGGCAGACCCAGTACTTC. It codes for CASSYSIGTGGQTQYF.

This clone was picked up a small number of times. The CDR3: CASSFRDRSLSPLHF. The CDR3 DNA sequence: TGTGCCAGCAGCTTCCGGGACAGGAGCCTTTCACCCCTCCACTTT. The rearrangement links TRBV7-6 to TRBJ1-6; 8 nucleotides line up with TRBD1. V lost 3 bases and J lost 9; bases outside the gene matches: 7. Germline assignment: CDR1 SGHVS and CDR2 FNYEAQ. This CDR3 comprises 15 residues.

The V and J genes are TRBV29-1 and TRBJ1-2, with D perhaps matching TRBD1 (6 bases). V was pared by 4 bases and J by 4 bases, with 19 bases between. This CDR3 region has 15 residues. Germline values: CDR1 SQVTM, CDR2 ANQGSEA. CDR3 residues: CSVVARGGSGYGYTF. CDR3 in DNA: TGCAGCGTTGTCGCCCGGGGGGGCTCCGGCTATGGCTACACCTTC.

The rearrangement joins TRBV2 to TRBJ1-4; the match to TRBD1 covers 8 bases. V shed 3 bases and J 5 bases; nucleotides not matched to a gene: 8. This CDR3 comprises 16 residues. Germline lookup yields CDR1 SNHLY and CDR2 FYNNEI. As DNA, the CDR3 is TGTGCCAGCAGTGACCAGGACAGGGACTTCAATGAAAAACTGTTTTTT. Its translation: CASSDQDRDFNEKLFF. Supplemented by reference TRBV2 and TRBJ1-4, the full variable domain reads EPEVTQTPSHQVTQMGQEVILRCVPISNHLYFYWYRQILGQKVEFLVSFYNNEISEKSEIFDDQFSVERPDGSNFTLKIRSTKLEDSAMYFCASSDQDRDFNEKLFFGSGTQLSVL.

This chain connects TRBV5-4 to TRBJ2-5; perhaps TRBD2 as D (5 bases). Germline V gene lookup returns CDR1 SGHNT and CDR2 YYREEE (reference sequence). V lost 2 bases and J lost 1, with 15 bases in between. The CDR3 totals 16 residues. The CDR3 DNA reads as TGTGCCAGCAGCTTTGGGCCTGGAGGCCGCCAAGAGACCCAGTACTTC. Translated: CASSFGPGGRQETQYF.

The V call is TRBV7-9, the J call TRBJ1-2, with D possibly TRBD1 on 5 matching bases. CDR1 and CDR2 from the germline V gene are SEHNR and FQNEAQ (reference sequence). V dropped 0 bases and J dropped 0 bases, with 8 bases sitting between them. This CDR3 has 15 amino acids. CDR3 sequence (DNA): TGTGCCAGCAGCTTAGCACAGGCAACTAACTATGGCTACACCTTC. Amino acids: CASSLAQATNYGYTF.

This chain uses TRBV7-2 with TRBJ2-4; D is perhaps TRBD1 (5 bases). Germline V gene sequence: CDR1 SGHTA, CDR2 FQGNSA. The length of the CDR3 is 17 residues. The V end lost 1 base, the J end lost 0 bases, and 13 bases lay between the germline ends. The CDR3 nucleotides are TGTGCCAGCAGCTTAGTTTTATTTGGGGCAGCCAAAAACATTCAGTACTTC. Amino acid sequence: CASSLVLFGAAKNIQYF.

The CDR3 nucleotides are TGTGCCAGCAGCCAAGAATGGGCGGGAGGCTCCTACAATGAGCAGTTCTTC. Protein product: CASSQEWAGGSYNEQFF. This chain uses TRBV3-1 (or the pseudogene TRBV3-2) with TRBJ2-1; TRBD2 aligns across 8 bases. CDR3 length: 17 amino acids. From germline, CDR1 is LGHDT and CDR2 YNNKEL (reference sequence). V shed 0 bases, J shed 0 bases, and the junction held 4 bases outside the gene matches.

The chain recombines TRBV6-2 or TRBV6-3 with TRBJ2-2; D unresolved. Trimming removed 6 bases at V and 6 bases at J, with 8 bases between. CDR1 and CDR2 (germline): MNHEY, SVGEGT. The CDR3 consists of 12 residues. CDR3 DNA sequence: TGTGCCAGCAGCTTAGATCCCGGGGAGCTGTTTTTT. Translating gives CASSLDPGELFF.

V is TRBV6-1 and J is TRBJ2-5; D is perhaps TRBD1 (6 bases). The V and J ends lost 3 bases and 1 base respectively, with 12 bases between them. The CDR3 sequence is 15 residues long. Germline CDR1 and CDR2: MNHNS and SASEGT. In DNA form, the CDR3 reads TGTGCCAGCAGTGAGGGGGCACTTCGCCAAGAGACCCAGTACTTC. Its protein product is CASSEGALRQETQYF.

The rearrangement joins TRBV21-1 to TRBJ2-3; the D call TRBD2 from the table was never checked on the DNA. TRBV21-1 is flagged as a pseudogene. This CDR3 has 17 residues. The CDR3 DNA sequence: TGTGCCAGCAGCAGGGTAGACTGTCCTACTAGCACAGATACGCAGTATTTT. Translating it yields CASSRVDCPTSTDTQYF.

V usage is TRBV5-4 and J usage is TRBJ2-1, with 9 positions matching TRBD2. Germline V gene lookup returns CDR1 SGHNT and CDR2 YYREEE (reference sequence). Trimming took 3 bases from V and 5 from J; bases not matched to a gene: 9. CDR3 length: 16 residues. The CDR3 is CASSSGWTSVHNEQFF. In DNA, the CDR3 is TGTGCCAGCAGCTCCGGATGGACTAGCGTGCACAATGAGCAGTTCTTC.

This chain connects TRBV3-1 (or the pseudogene TRBV3-2) to TRBJ1-2; D remains ambiguous. This CDR3 has 13 amino acids. The V gene lost 1 base and the J gene lost 7 bases, with 10 bases spanning the gap. CDR1 is LGHDT and CDR2 is YNNKEL in the germline V gene (reference sequence). CDR3 sequence: CASSQAFRGGYTF. The CDR3 DNA sequence: TGTGCCAGCAGCCAAGCGTTCCGGGGTGGCTACACCTTC.

This sequence joins TRBV2 and TRBJ2-5, with D perhaps TRBD1 (5 bases). Per the germline V gene, CDR1 is SNHLY and CDR2 is FYNNEI. V was trimmed by 2 bases and J by 0 bases, leaving 10 bases between them. CDR3 size: 15 residues. CDR3 residues: CASSEIGHDQETQYF. Here the CDR3 DNA reads TGTGCCAGCAGTGAAATAGGACACGACCAAGAGACCCAGTACTTC.

The chain has TRBV19 and TRBJ1-6, with D possibly matching TRBD1 (5 bases). Germline lookup yields CDR1 LNHDA and CDR2 SQIVND (reference sequence). CDR3 length equals 17 residues. Trimming pared 2 bases from V and 5 bases from J, leaving 16 bases between. The CDR3 reads CASSIRPPGGDNSPLHF. The CDR3, as DNA: TGTGCCAGTAGTATACGGCCTCCGGGGGGGGATAATTCACCCCTCCACTTT.

J is TRBJ1-3 and V is TRBV5-1, with 7 positions matching TRBD1. V gave up 5 bases and J gave up 8 bases; unmatched junction bases: 7. Germline V lookup: CDR1 SGHRS, CDR2 YFSETQ. This CDR3 has 13 residues. CDR3 bases: TGCGCCAGCAGTAAGGGGGCCGGGGACACCATATATTTT. This translates into CASSKGAGDTIYF.

V usage is TRBV4-1 and J usage is TRBJ2-2; 7 positions agree with TRBD1. This CDR3 comprises 15 residues. V was clipped by 2 bases and J by 4 bases; unmatched bases: 4. Germline V CDR1 and CDR2: MGHRA, YSYEKL. CDR3 DNA sequence: TGCGCCAGCAGCCAAAAGGGGGCGCTCACCGGGGAGCTGTTTTTT. As protein: CASSQKGALTGELFF.

The CDR3 protein is CAISADRASTDTQYF. Here the CDR3 DNA reads TGTGCCATCAGTGCAGACAGGGCTAGCACAGATACGCAGTATTTT. This chain joins TRBV10-3 and TRBJ2-3; 7 nucleotides agree with TRBD1. With 4 bases clipped from V and 0 bases from J, the junction kept 4 bases outside the gene matches. CDR1 is ENHRY, CDR2 SYGVKD, per germline. There are 15 residues in the CDR3.

The rearrangement joins TRBV28 to TRBJ1-2; possibly TRBD1 for D (6 bases). The CDR3 contains 14 residues. In germline, CDR1 is MDHEN, CDR2 SYDVKM. V was cut by 5 bases and J by 8 bases, with 18 bases left in between. The CDR3 here is CASSLLGGARGYTF. The CDR3 DNA reads as TGTGCCAGCAGTCTACTTGGGGGGGCGCGCGGCTACACCTTC.